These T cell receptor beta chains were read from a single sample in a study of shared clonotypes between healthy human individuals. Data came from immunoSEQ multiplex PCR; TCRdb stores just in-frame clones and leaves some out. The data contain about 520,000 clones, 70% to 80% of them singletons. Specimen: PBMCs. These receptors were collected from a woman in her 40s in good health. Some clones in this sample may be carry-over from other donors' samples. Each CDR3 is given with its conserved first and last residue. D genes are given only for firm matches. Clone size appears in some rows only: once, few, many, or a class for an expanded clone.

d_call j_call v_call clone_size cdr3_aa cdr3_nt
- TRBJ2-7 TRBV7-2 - CASSSEPNVRNEQYF TGTGCCAGCAGCTCGGAACCTAACGTCAGGAACGAGCAGTACTTC
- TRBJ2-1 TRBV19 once CASNAGASAGNEQFF TGTGCCAGTAATGCCGGGGCTAGCGCTGGGAATGAGCAGTTCTTC
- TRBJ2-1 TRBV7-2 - CASSLDSSSYNEQFF TGTGCCAGCAGCTTGGACTCGAGCTCCTACAATGAGCAGTTCTTC
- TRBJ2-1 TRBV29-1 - CSVESSSVGGEQFF TGCAGCGTTGAGTCGTCTAGTGTAGGGGGTGAGCAGTTCTTC
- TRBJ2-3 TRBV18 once CASSPPVQGDTQYF TGTGCCAGCTCACCACCAGTCCAAGGAGATACGCAGTATTTT
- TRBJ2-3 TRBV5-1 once CASSLQVITDTQYF TGCGCCAGCTCCCTACAAGTGATCACAGATACGCAGTATTTT
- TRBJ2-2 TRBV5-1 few CASSFQEATGELFF TGCGCCAGCAGCTTTCAGGAAGCCACCGGGGAGCTGTTTTTT
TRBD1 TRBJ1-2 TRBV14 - CASSQVGQNYPGYGYTF TGTGCCAGCAGCCAAGTGGGACAGAACTACCCCGGGTATGGCTACACCTTC
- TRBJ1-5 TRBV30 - CAWSVGGSGQPQHF TGTGCCTGGAGTGTAGGGGGGTCAGGTCAGCCCCAGCATTTT
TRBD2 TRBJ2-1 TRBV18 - CASSPRSGGSSYNEQFF TGTGCCAGCTCACCACGAAGCGGGGGGAGCTCCTACAATGAGCAGTTCTTC
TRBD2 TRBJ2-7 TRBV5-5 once CASSGPLAGGAEQYF TGTGCCAGCAGCGGGCCACTAGCGGGAGGGGCCGAGCAGTACTTC
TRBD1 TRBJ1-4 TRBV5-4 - CASSFDRGATNEKLFF TGTGCCAGCAGCTTTGACAGGGGTGCAACTAATGAAAAACTGTTTTTT
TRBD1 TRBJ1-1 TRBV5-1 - CASSLGKGAGDTEAFF TGCGCCAGCAGCTTGGGGAAGGGGGCAGGAGATACTGAAGCTTTCTTT